These 30 T cell receptor beta chains were sequenced from one sample in a study of T cell changes during pregnancy in multiple sclerosis. Profiling relied on immunoSEQ multiplex PCR, and the TCRdb table lists in-frame clones only, not all of them. Of 100,000 or so clones listed, around 93% were seen once; the top ten hold about 1.8%. Sequencing was performed on peripheral blood, taken after pregnancy. The receptors derive from a female donor with multiple sclerosis, enrolled in a pregnancy study.

This chain links TRBV30 with TRBJ2-7; 9 bases line up with TRBD1. The V and J ends lost 4 bases and 7 bases, in that order; junction bases with no gene match: 8. Germline V CDR1 and CDR2: GTSNPN, SVGIG (reference sequence). The CDR3 loop spans 13 amino acids. CDR3 nucleotide sequence: TGTGCCTGGACCGGGACAGGGTTGTGGGAGCAGTACTTC. Amino acids: CAWTGTGLWEQYF.

The rearrangement uses TRBV29-1 and TRBJ1-2, with 9 bases lining up with TRBD1. The CDR3 extends over 15 amino acids. The V segment lost 7 bases and the J segment 5 bases; nucleotides outside the gene matches: 14. Germline values: CDR1 SQVTM, CDR2 ANQGSEA. The CDR3 bases are TGCAGCGCCCAGTCGACAGGGGGAACTACATATGGCTACACCTTC. Protein product: CSAQSTGGTTYGYTF.

V usage is TRBV18 and J usage is TRBJ2-3, with a tentative D call TRBD1 (5 bases). Germline V gene lookup returns CDR1 KGHSH and CDR2 LQKENI. The CDR3 length is 14 residues. V lost 5 bases, J lost 0 bases, and 9 bases lay in between. The CDR3 DNA sequence: TGTGCCAGCTCAGATCAGGGAAGCACAGATACGCAGTATTTT. This encodes CASSDQGSTDTQYF.

This clone was seen a handful of times. This chain connects TRBV15 to TRBJ2-7; D is perhaps TRBD1 (5 bases). This CDR3 region has 14 residues. Germline V CDR1 and CDR2: LNHNV, YYDKDF (reference sequence). The ends were cut back, 6 bases at V and 2 bases at J, with 14 bases in the middle. CDR3: CATSHTTGPYEQYF. Written as DNA, the CDR3 is TGTGCCACCAGTCACACTACAGGTCCCTACGAGCAGTACTTC.

The chain has TRBV9 and TRBJ1-4; TRBD1 matches at 7 bases. The CDR3 has 15 residues. Germline CDR1 reads SGDLS; CDR2 reads YYNGEE. Trimming at V came to 2 bases and at J to 4 bases, leaving 5 bases not matched to a gene. The CDR3: CASSVRQGGNEKLFF. The CDR3 DNA reads TGTGCCAGCAGCGTTAGACAGGGTGGTAATGAAAAACTGTTTTTT.

Worth noting for this clone: The sample carries other DNA sequences with the same CDR3. The CDR3 loop is CAWSATRGNSPLHF. As DNA, the CDR3 is TGTGCCTGGAGCGCAACGAGAGGGAATTCACCCCTCCACTTT. The chain joins TRBV30 to TRBJ1-6; the D is unclear. V was cut by 3 bases and J by 7 bases, with 13 bases left in between. Germline lookup yields CDR1 GTSNPN and CDR2 SVGIG (reference sequence). There are 14 residues in the CDR3.

The sample holds one count of this clone. The chain is built from TRBV7-9 and TRBJ1-2; possible D gene TRBD1, 5 bases. Between the trimmed V and J ends, which lost 1 base and 9 bases, there was a span of 9 bases. This CDR3 region has 12 residues. Per germline, CDR1 SEHNR and CDR2 FQNEAQ (reference sequence). In DNA, the CDR3 is TGTGCCAGCAGCTTAGACCAGGGTAGCTACACCTTC. Translation: CASSLDQGSYTF.

This rearrangement joins TRBV7-9 to TRBJ1-5; D gene ambiguous. There are 16 residues in the CDR3. The germline V and J ends were trimmed by 2 bases and 3 bases, with 14 bases remaining between them. Germline CDR1 and CDR2: SEHNR and FQNEAQ (reference sequence). Here the CDR3 DNA reads TGTGCCAGCAGCTTATCCGGAGGAGGTTTCAATCAGCCCCAGCATTTT. This sequence encodes CASSLSGGGFNQPQHF.

The V call is TRBV6-5, the J call TRBJ2-2, with 9 bases identical to TRBD1. CDR3 length: 15 amino acids. Germline values: CDR1 MNHEY, CDR2 SVGAGI. The J segment lost 0 bases and the V segment lost 6 bases, leaving 2 bases of the junction unmatched. The CDR3 DNA is TGTGCCAGCAGACGGACAGGGGCGAACACCGGGGAGCTGTTTTTT. This encodes CASRRTGANTGELFF.

The V and J genes are TRBV7-8 and TRBJ1-1; TRBD1 matches 9 bases. Germline lookup yields CDR1 SGHVS and CDR2 FQNEAQ. This CDR3 is 14 amino acids long. The V gene end was trimmed by 5 bases and the J gene end by 7 bases; junction bases not matched to a gene: 8. CDR3 sequence reads: CASSPTGGSIEAFF. The DNA for the CDR3 is TGTGCCAGCAGCCCGACAGGGGGTAGCATTGAAGCTTTCTTT.

This clone was detected once. The J gene is TRBJ2-7, the V gene TRBV7-3, with D perhaps matching TRBD2 (5 bases). V was pared by 2 bases and J by 5 bases, with 13 bases between. CDR1 SGHTA and CDR2 FQGTGA come from the germline V gene. The CDR3 extends over 14 amino acids. CDR3 sequence (DNA): TGTGCCAGCAGCTTAGGCGGGCCGGTCGACGAGCAGTACTTC. Amino acid sequence: CASSLGGPVDEQYF.

The chain joins TRBV30 to TRBJ2-5; D is perhaps TRBD1 (6 bases). With 1 base removed from V and 5 bases from J, the gap between germline ends came to 14 bases. Per the germline V gene, CDR1 is GTSNPN and CDR2 is SVGIG (reference sequence). The CDR3 has 14 residues. Here the CDR3 reads CAWSETRGMETQYF. As DNA, the CDR3 is TGTGCCTGGAGTGAAACCAGGGGAATGGAGACCCAGTACTTC. The full variable domain, with the rest looked up from reference TRBV30 and TRBJ2-5, is SQTIHQWPATLVQPVGSPLSLECTVEGTSNPNLYWYRQAAGRGLQLLFYSVGIGQISSEVPQNLSASRPQDRQFILSSKKLLLSDSGFYLCAWSETRGMETQYFGPGTRLLVL.

The sample holds one count of this clone. CDR3 loop: CASTLGAGLGEAFF. In DNA form, the CDR3 reads TGTGCCAGCACCCTAGGGGCAGGGTTGGGTGAAGCTTTCTTT. This sequence joins TRBV7-9 and TRBJ1-1; D is possibly TRBD1 (5 bases). Germline CDR1 SEHNR, CDR2 FQNEAQ (reference sequence). Trimming took off 7 bases at V and 7 bases at J, with 19 bases between the two ends. The CDR3 totals 14 residues.

The chain carries TRBV5-1 and TRBJ1-2, with D maybe TRBD1 (6 bases). V was clipped by 5 bases and J by 8 bases, with 19 bases between them. Germline CDR1 is SGHRS and CDR2 is YFSETQ. CDR3 size: 14 residues. The CDR3 loop reads CASSSETGYWGYTF. For the CDR3, the DNA is TGCGCCAGCAGTTCCGAAACAGGGTACTGGGGCTACACCTTC.

The chain couples TRBV6-1 to TRBJ1-6; D gene ambiguous. Germline CDR1 reads MNHNS; CDR2 reads SASEGT. V was cut by 7 bases and J by 7 bases, with 17 bases left in between. The CDR3 has 15 amino acids. As DNA, the CDR3 is TGTGCCAGCACCCCCGAGTCGGGGAGCAATTCACCCCTCCACTTT. Amino acid sequence: CASTPESGSNSPLHF.

This rearrangement joins TRBV15 to TRBJ1-5; the D is unclear. The germline V gene encodes CDR1 LNHNV and CDR2 YYDKDF (reference sequence). V gave up 1 base and J gave up 3 bases, with 10 bases separating them. The CDR3 is 15 residues long. This CDR3 reads CATSRGGNHNQPQHF. The CDR3 nucleotides are TGTGCCACCAGCAGAGGAGGGAATCACAATCAGCCCCAGCATTTT.

This clone showed up just once. This chain connects TRBV4-1 to TRBJ1-1, with unresolved D. The V and J ends lost 3 bases and 0 bases respectively, with 5 bases between them. Germline V gives CDR1 MGHRA, CDR2 YSYEKL. This CDR3 has 13 amino acids. Here the CDR3 reads CASSHSLNTEAFF. In DNA, the CDR3 is TGCGCCAGCAGCCACTCCCTGAACACTGAAGCTTTCTTT.

The genes are TRBV11-3 and TRBJ2-2; 7 bases line up with TRBD1. V lost 5 bases, J lost 4 bases, and 7 bases stayed unmatched. The CDR3 extends over 15 amino acids. Germline values: CDR1 SGHNT, CDR2 YENEEA. The CDR3 sequence is CASSTGQVLTGELFF. CDR3 DNA: TGTGCCAGCAGCACCGGACAGGTTCTCACCGGGGAGCTGTTTTTT.

The chain recombines TRBV11-2 with TRBJ2-7; 9 nucleotides match TRBD1. The CDR3 covers 15 residues. Losses at the gene ends were 4 bases for V and 3 bases for J; bases not matched to a gene: 7. Germline-derived CDR1 and CDR2 are SGHAT and FQNNGV. Written as DNA, the CDR3 is TGTGCCAGCAGCTCCCGGGACAGGGCTATCTACGAGCAGTACTTC. It yields the protein CASSSRDRAIYEQYF.

This clone was recorded only once. V gene TRBV6-5 combines with J gene TRBJ2-7; the match to TRBD2 covers 10 bases. The CDR3 totals 15 residues. The J segment lost 6 bases and the V segment lost 1 base, leaving 6 bases of the junction unmatched. Per germline, CDR1 MNHEY and CDR2 SVGAGI. The DNA for the CDR3 is TGTGCCAGCAGTTACTTCCAGCGGGGGGGCAGCGAGCAGTACTTC. Encoded protein: CASSYFQRGGSEQYF.

This chain links TRBV19 with TRBJ2-3; D is undetermined. Trimming removed 3 bases from V and 5 bases from J, with 21 bases in between. The germline gives CDR1 LNHDA, CDR2 SQIVND (reference sequence). This CDR3 is 17 amino acids long. This CDR3 reads CASSILDSPQFQDTQYF. CDR3 in DNA: TGTGCCAGTAGTATTTTAGACTCTCCGCAATTCCAAGATACGCAGTATTTT.

The rearrangement joins TRBV19 to TRBJ2-1; TRBD1 might be the D (6 bases). V was pared by 2 bases and J by 7 bases, with 12 bases between. Germline values: CDR1 LNHDA, CDR2 SQIVND (reference sequence). CDR3 length equals 14 residues. The CDR3 nucleotides read TGTGCCAGTAGTATAACTAACAGGGAGAATGAGCAGTTCTTC. Translated: CASSITNRENEQFF.

The genes are TRBV9 and TRBJ2-3; tentatively, D is TRBD2 (5 bases). The V end lost 3 bases, the J end lost 0 bases, and 11 bases lay between the germline ends. The V gene's germline CDR1 is SGDLS and CDR2 YYNGEE. CDR3 length: 15 amino acids. CDR3 bases: TGTGCCAGCAGCGGAGGGATATCTAGCACAGATACGCAGTATTTT. Residues: CASSGGISSTDTQYF.

The V and J genes are TRBV7-6 and TRBJ2-7; 8 nucleotides line up with TRBD2. Germline V CDR1 and CDR2: SGHVS, FNYEAQ. With V trimmed by 3 bases and J by 2 bases, 9 bases remained unmatched. The CDR3 runs to 16 residues. The chain's CDR3 is CASSFKPGLDPYEQYF. CDR3 sequence (DNA): TGTGCCAGCAGCTTTAAACCGGGACTAGATCCCTACGAGCAGTACTTC.

This clone was picked up a small number of times. The sample carries other DNA sequences with the same CDR3. J is TRBJ2-3 and V is TRBV6-4; TRBD2 aligns across 10 bases. Germline assignment: CDR1 MRHNA and CDR2 SNTAGT. The V and J ends lost 2 bases and 2 bases, in that order; junction bases with no gene match: 1. This CDR3 region has 15 residues. CDR3: CASSDSGGATDTQYF. The DNA of the CDR3 is TGTGCCAGCAGTGACAGCGGGGGGGCCACAGATACGCAGTATTTT.

V usage is TRBV9 and J usage is TRBJ1-3, with 8 bases fitting TRBD1. CDR1 SGDLS and CDR2 YYNGEE come from the germline V gene. The CDR3 has 15 amino acids. J gave up 6 bases and V 4 bases, and 9 bases lay outside the gene matches. The CDR3 coding sequence is TGTGCCAGCAGCCATGGACAGGGCTGGGAAAACACCATATATTTT. Its protein product is CASSHGQGWENTIYF.

The V and J genes are TRBV7-9 and TRBJ1-4; D is perhaps TRBD1 (6 bases). Trimming took 5 bases from V and 7 from J, leaving 14 bases between them. The CDR3 is made up of 14 amino acids. Germline V gives CDR1 SEHNR, CDR2 FQNEAQ (reference sequence). The CDR3 coding sequence is TGTGCCAGCAGCCCCGGGACATATGGTGAAAAACTGTTTTTT. It is translated as CASSPGTYGEKLFF. The full variable domain, with the rest looked up from reference TRBV7-9 and TRBJ1-4, is DTGVSQNPRHKITKRGQNVTFRCDPISEHNRLYWYRQTLGQGPEFLTYFQNEAQLEKSRLLSDRFSAERPKGSFSTLEIQRTEQGDSAMYLCASSPGTYGEKLFFGSGTQLSVL.

The chain uses TRBV19 and TRBJ1-1; weak D call: TRBD1 (5 bases). Trimming pared 6 bases from V and 5 bases from J, leaving 16 bases between. The CDR3 loop spans 14 amino acids. Per the germline V gene, CDR1 is LNHDA and CDR2 is SQIVND (reference sequence). The CDR3, as DNA: TGTGCCAGTAGGATTCCGACCCGGGGGACTGAAGCTTTCTTT. It translates to CASRIPTRGTEAFF.

The chain employs TRBV19 and TRBJ2-4, with D perhaps matching TRBD2 (6 bases). Trimming shortened V by 4 bases and J by 14 bases, and 15 bases separated the two germline ends. The CDR3 is 12 residues long. Germline CDR1 LNHDA, CDR2 SQIVND (reference sequence). In DNA, the CDR3 is TGTGCCAGTAGTACAAGTAAGGGACTTGAGTACTTC. Amino acid sequence: CASSTSKGLEYF.

The rearrangement joins TRBV28 to TRBJ2-2, with a weak D call TRBD1 (5 bases). CDR3 length: 15 amino acids. Germline V gene data show CDR1 as MDHEN and CDR2 as SYDVKM. V dropped 1 base and J dropped 3 bases, with 9 bases sitting between them. The CDR3 is CASSLSRVYTGELFF. The CDR3 nucleotides are TGTGCCAGCAGTTTATCCAGGGTGTACACCGGGGAGCTGTTTTTT.